This T cell receptor (beta chain) originates from a study of cytomegalovirus exposure and HLA in healthy donors. J gave up 3 bases and V 5 bases, and 2 bases lay outside the gene matches. CDR1 and CDR2 (germline): KGHSH, LQKENI. The CDR3 is made up of 14 amino acids. Vbeta (60) and Jbeta (13) primers were used in the PCR. Libraries were prepared by immunoSEQ multiplex PCR; TCRdb keeps only in-frame clonotypes and omits some of them. The sample holds 160,000 or so clones, roughly 76% seen once. The chain employs TRBV18 and TRBJ2-3, with TRBD2 matching 10 bases. Input material: PBMCs. This clonotype originated in a woman aged 18-30 years in good health and CMV-seropositive. The CDR3 DNA follows: TGTGCCAGCTCAAGTAGCGGGGGGACAGATACGCAGTATTTT. Translated, it gives CASSSSGGTDTQYF.